A single sample gave rise to the 27 T cell receptor beta chains below, sequenced in a study of cytomegalovirus exposure and HLA in healthy donors. PCR was performed using 60 Vbeta and 13 Jbeta primers. Method: immunoSEQ multiplex PCR; TCRdb's copy keeps in-frame clones and lacks some. The table has 150,000 or so clones, roughly 79% seen once. The sample taken for sequencing was PBMCs. The receptors were gathered from a woman in her fifties or sixties in good health and CMV-seropositive.

J is TRBJ2-5 and V is TRBV28, with 8 bases identical to TRBD1. J was trimmed by 3 bases and V by 7 bases; bases with no gene match: 10. Germline V gene data show CDR1 as MDHEN and CDR2 as SYDVKM. The CDR3 length is 15 residues. The CDR3 is CASTLAGTGEETQYF. The CDR3 bases are TGTGCCAGCACTCTCGCCGGGACAGGAGAAGAGACCCAGTACTTC.

The rearrangement joins TRBV19 to TRBJ2-2; possible D gene TRBD2, 5 bases. Germline lookup yields CDR1 LNHDA and CDR2 SQIVND (reference sequence). V dropped 3 bases and J dropped 6 bases, with 11 bases sitting between them. This CDR3 contains 14 residues. CDR3 region: CASSIEGRAGELFF. The CDR3, as DNA: TGTGCCAGTAGTATTGAGGGTCGGGCCGGGGAGCTGTTTTTT.

The chain combines TRBV7-2 with TRBJ2-3, with 10 bases lining up with TRBD2. J was trimmed by 0 bases and V by 2 bases; bases with no gene match: 2. Germline loops: CDR1 SGHTA, CDR2 FQGNSA. This CDR3 spans 16 amino acids. CDR3 in DNA: TGTGCCAGCAGCTTACTAGCGGGGGTTAGCACAGATACGCAGTATTTT. Translation: CASSLLAGVSTDTQYF.

The chain is built from TRBV7-9 and TRBJ1-5, with 8 bases that match TRBD1. CDR3 size: 14 residues. V shed 4 bases, J shed 7 bases, and the junction held 6 bases outside the gene matches. Looked up from germline, CDR1 is SEHNR and CDR2 is FQNEAQ (reference sequence). The CDR3 sequence: CASSSQGVDQPQHF. CDR3 bases: TGTGCCAGCAGCTCACAGGGGGTGGACCAGCCCCAGCATTTT.

The chain is built from TRBV6-5 and TRBJ2-5; 9 bases fit TRBD2. The CDR3 contains 14 residues. The junction had 7 bases not matched to a gene; V was cut back by 6 bases and J by 5 bases. CDR1 is MNHEY, CDR2 SVGAGI, per germline. In DNA form, the CDR3 reads TGTGCCAGCAGCCAAGGGACTAGCTGGGAGACCCAGTACTTC. Translating gives CASSQGTSWETQYF.

J is TRBJ1-1 and V is TRBV19, with D possibly TRBD1 on 6 matching bases. The CDR3 consists of 13 residues. V was trimmed by 3 bases and J by 10 bases, leaving 15 bases between them. CDR1 is LNHDA, CDR2 SQIVND, per germline (reference sequence). The CDR3 loop reads CASSIDRSAGAFF. CDR3 nucleotide sequence: TGTGCCAGTAGTATTGACAGGTCGGCTGGAGCTTTCTTT.

The gene calls are TRBV28 and TRBJ2-5, with 7 bases fitting TRBD2. Germline values: CDR1 MDHEN, CDR2 SYDVKM. CDR3 size: 19 residues. V was pared by 3 bases and J by 5 bases, with 21 bases of the junction left unmatched. As DNA, the CDR3 is TGTGCCAGCAGTTTTGGGGGGGTTTCAGGGACGGCGGTTAGGGAGACCCAGTACTTC. Translation gives CASSFGGVSGTAVRETQYF.

This chain connects TRBV4-1 to TRBJ2-7; TRBD2 agrees at 9 bases. Germline values: CDR1 MGHRA, CDR2 YSYEKL. The J segment lost 2 bases and the V segment lost 0 bases, leaving 2 bases of the junction unmatched. The CDR3 runs 15 residues. The DNA of the CDR3 is TGCGCCAGCAGCCAAGAGTCTAGCGGGACCTACGAGCAGTACTTC. Translated, it gives CASSQESSGTYEQYF.

This rearrangement joins TRBV14 to TRBJ2-5, with D maybe TRBD2 (5 bases). The ends were cut back, 4 bases at V and 1 base at J, with 7 bases in the middle. The CDR3 has 13 amino acids. Looked up from germline, CDR1 is SGHDN and CDR2 is FVKESK. The CDR3 loop reads CASSRGLQETQYF. CDR3 DNA: TGTGCCAGCAGCCGTGGACTCCAAGAGACCCAGTACTTC.

Remarks on this clone: An end of the junction does not agree with germline; a read error may underlie this. This chain's CDR3 is CASSPTSRTGELFF. In DNA, the CDR3 is TGTGCTAGCAGCCCGACTAGCCGAACCGGGGAGCTGTTTTTT. The chain couples TRBV7-7 to TRBJ2-2, with TRBD2 matching 7 bases. The germline CDR1 and CDR2 sequences are SSHAT and FNYEAQ (reference sequence). The CDR3 is 14 residues long.

The chain recombines TRBV7-9 with TRBJ2-1; 8 bases agree with TRBD2. The ends lost 5 bases at V and 2 bases at J; junction bases unmatched: 5. Germline V CDR1 and CDR2: SEHNR, FQNEAQ (reference sequence). The CDR3 is made up of 15 amino acids. CDR3 sequence: CASSAKLAAYNEQFF. The CDR3 DNA reads TGTGCCAGCAGCGCGAAACTAGCGGCCTACAATGAGCAGTTCTTC. The full variable domain, with the rest looked up from reference TRBV7-9 and TRBJ2-1, is DTGVSQNPRHKITKRGQNVTFRCDPISEHNRLYWYRQTLGQGPEFLTYFQNEAQLEKSRLLSDRFSAERPKGSFSTLEIQRTEQGDSAMYLCASSAKLAAYNEQFFGPGTRLTVL.

Note on this clone: The conserved phenylalanine or tryptophan is not found at the CDR3 terminus, so this likely reflects a read error. The CDR3 region is CASSTDWTGINSPLHV. The CDR3 nucleotides are TGCGCCAGCAGCACCGATTGGACAGGGATTAATTCACCCCTCCACGTT. This sequence joins TRBV5-1 and TRBJ1-6; 8 nucleotides line up with TRBD1. CDR1 SGHRS and CDR2 YFSETQ come from the germline V gene. There are 16 residues in the CDR3. V lost 4 bases to trimming and J lost 6 bases; unmatched junction nucleotides: 9.

This sequence joins TRBV6-5 and TRBJ2-5, with D perhaps TRBD1 (6 bases). The DNA end is a closer match to TRBJ2-7, so the J assignment may be wrong. Germline V gene data show CDR1 as MNHEY and CDR2 as SVGAGI. This CDR3 is 13 amino acids long. The CDR3 DNA reads as TGTGCCAGCAAGAAACAGGGTACATACGAGCAGTACTTC. Translating gives CASKKQGTYEQYF.

The chain employs TRBV7-8 and TRBJ1-1; D possibly corresponds to TRBD1 (6 bases). This CDR3 spans 19 amino acids. V dropped 2 bases and J dropped 0 bases, with 22 bases sitting between them. CDR1 is SGHVS, CDR2 FQNEAQ, per germline. The CDR3 spells CASSLYWELVGTMNTEAFF. The CDR3 region has the DNA TGTGCCAGCAGCTTATATTGGGAGTTAGTGGGGACAATGAACACTGAAGCTTTCTTT.

The CDR3 region is CASSSPARGRGTDTQYF. Written as DNA, the CDR3 is TGTGCCAGCAGTTCTCCCGCGCGGGGGCGAGGGACAGATACGCAGTATTTT. This chain connects TRBV28 to TRBJ2-3; a weak D match, TRBD2 (7 bases). With 4 bases removed from V and 3 bases from J, the gap between germline ends came to 20 bases. CDR3 size: 17 residues. Germline V lookup: CDR1 MDHEN, CDR2 SYDVKM. The full variable domain, in which reference TRBV28 and TRBJ2-3 provide the parts outside the CDR3, is DVKVTQSSRYLVKRTGEKVFLECVQDMDHENMFWYRQDPGLGLRLIYFSYDVKMKEKGDIPEGYSVSREKKERFSLILESASTNQTSMYLCASSSPARGRGTDTQYFGPGTRLTVL.

The genes are TRBV4-1 and TRBJ2-2, with D hard to call. The V gene lost 1 base and the J gene lost 1 base, with 4 bases spanning the gap. CDR1 MGHRA and CDR2 YSYEKL come from the germline V gene. The CDR3 is 14 residues long. The CDR3 is CASSQVLNTGELFF. CDR3 coding DNA: TGCGCCAGCAGCCAAGTACTGAACACCGGGGAGCTGTTTTTT.

Written as DNA, the CDR3 is TGTGCCAGCAGTTTCTCCTCCTACGAGCAGTACTTC. Its protein is CASSFSSYEQYF. The rearrangement joins TRBV2 to TRBJ2-7; D is undetermined. The CDR3 is made up of 12 amino acids. Germline CDR1 is SNHLY and CDR2 is FYNNEI. V was cut by 5 bases and J by 0 bases, with 5 bases left in between.

This rearrangement joins TRBV18 to TRBJ2-7; TRBD1 matches at 9 bases. Germline V gene sequence: CDR1 KGHSH, CDR2 LQKENI. The CDR3 length is 12 residues. Losses at the gene ends were 4 bases for V and 6 bases for J; bases not matched to a gene: 1. CDR3 sequence reads: CASSRDRAEQYF. The DNA for the CDR3 is TGTGCCAGCTCACGGGACAGGGCCGAGCAGTACTTC.

The chain carries TRBV4-3 and TRBJ1-4; tentatively, D is TRBD1 (6 bases). Trimming left V 4 bases short and J 4 bases short, with 16 bases between. The CDR3 extends over 16 amino acids. The germline V gene encodes CDR1 LGHNA and CDR2 YSLEER. The DNA for the CDR3 is TGCGCCAGCAGCCGACTTTTAGGGGGAAATAATGAAAAACTGTTTTTT. Translated, it gives CASSRLLGGNNEKLFF.

The genes are TRBV7-2 and TRBJ2-1; D is unresolved. This CDR3 spans 13 amino acids. Per the germline V gene, CDR1 is SGHTA and CDR2 is FQGNSA. The V gene lost 4 bases and the J gene lost 5 bases, with 9 bases spanning the gap. In nucleotides, the CDR3 is TGTGCCAGCAGCTCTCAGGTTAACAATGAGCAGTTCTTC. It is translated as CASSSQVNNEQFF.

The chain has TRBV19 and TRBJ2-1, with 9 bases matching TRBD1. V gave up 6 bases and J gave up 6 bases; unmatched junction bases: 9. The CDR3 loop spans 15 amino acids. CDR1 is LNHDA, CDR2 SQIVND, per germline (reference sequence). CDR3 sequence reads: CASSPRDRDVNEQFF. CDR3 coding DNA: TGTGCCAGTAGCCCCCGGGACAGGGATGTCAATGAGCAGTTCTTC.

V usage is TRBV7-9 and J usage is TRBJ1-1; D is perhaps TRBD1 (5 bases). The CDR3 loop spans 14 amino acids. The germline gives CDR1 SEHNR, CDR2 FQNEAQ (reference sequence). Trimming took 3 bases from V and 1 from J, leaving 9 bases between them. As DNA, the CDR3 is TGTGCCAGCAGCTTGCAGGACACGAACACTGAAGCTTTCTTT. This codes for CASSLQDTNTEAFF.

J is TRBJ1-2 and V is TRBV5-1; possible D gene TRBD1, 5 bases. V was cut by 4 bases and J by 5 bases, with 15 bases left in between. The CDR3 length is 14 residues. CDR1 SGHRS and CDR2 YFSETQ come from the germline V gene. The CDR3 DNA follows: TGCGCCAGCAGCAGCGGGACCCCCGGATATGGCTACACCTTC. Amino acids: CASSSGTPGYGYTF. Variable domain in full (rest from reference TRBV5-1 and TRBJ1-2): KAGVTQTPRYLIKTRGQQVTLSCSPISGHRSVSWYQQTPGQGLQFLFEYFSETQRNKGNFPGRFSGRQFSNSRSEMNVSTLELGDSALYLCASSSGTPGYGYTFGSGTRLTVV.

This clone was observed a single time. For the CDR3, the DNA is TGTGCCAGCAGCCTAACCAGGAGGAACTACGAGCAGTACTTC. This gives the protein CASSLTRRNYEQYF. The V gene is TRBV2, the J gene TRBJ2-7; D is possibly TRBD2 (5 bases). The CDR3 runs to 14 residues. Germline V lookup: CDR1 SNHLY, CDR2 FYNNEI. The germline V and J ends were trimmed by 6 bases and 3 bases, with 15 bases remaining between them.

This clone showed up just once. V usage is TRBV19 and J usage is TRBJ1-5, with D hard to call. Trimming stripped 5 bases from V and 0 bases from J, with 17 bases between. Germline V gene sequence: CDR1 LNHDA, CDR2 SQIVND (reference sequence). The CDR3 consists of 17 residues. DNA of the CDR3: TGTGCCAGTAGTTCTCTTCTCGGTTGGTCTAGCAATCAGCCCCAGCATTTT. Translation: CASSSLLGWSSNQPQHF.

V usage is TRBV9 and J usage is TRBJ2-6; D remains unclear. The V and J ends lost 4 bases and 0 bases respectively, with 17 bases between them. This CDR3 comprises 18 residues. Germline V gene sequence: CDR1 SGDLS, CDR2 YYNGEE. CDR3 loop: CASSFPRNSRSGANVLTF. The CDR3 DNA follows: TGTGCCAGCAGCTTCCCCCGAAACAGCCGCTCTGGGGCCAACGTCCTGACTTTC. Variable domain in full (rest from reference TRBV9 and TRBJ2-6): DSGVTQTPKHLITATGQRVTLRCSPRSGDLSVYWYQQSLDQGLQFLIQYYNGEERAKGNILERFSAQQFPDLHSELNLSSLELGDSALYFCASSFPRNSRSGANVLTFGAGSRLTVL.

The V gene is TRBV5-4, the J gene TRBJ1-2; D call uncertain. V lost 0 bases and J lost 4, with 7 bases in between. The CDR3 loop spans 13 amino acids. Germline CDR1 is SGHNT and CDR2 is YYREEE (reference sequence). CDR3 nucleotide sequence: TGTGCCAGCAGCTTGGGCAGTGGCTATGGCTACACCTTC. Translating gives CASSLGSGYGYTF.